This passage covers 25 T cell receptor beta chains from one sample sequenced in a study of OX40 agonist ivuxolimab in advanced cancers. Some clones are missing from TCRdb's copy, which holds only in-frame ones; the method was immunoSEQ multiplex PCR. The sample comprises more than 35,000 clones, more than 70% of which are singletons, and roughly 6.8% rests with the top ten. Material: CD4+ or CD8+ T cells sorted from blood, obtained in a trial of the OX40 agonist ivuxolimab. These receptors all come from an adult with an advanced solid tumor such as melanoma, head and neck, liver or kidney cancer.

The chain carries TRBV25-1 and TRBJ1-3, with D hard to call. Looked up from germline, CDR1 is MGHDK and CDR2 is SYGVNS. The CDR3 is made up of 15 amino acids. V lost 1 base and J lost 0, with 7 bases in between. CDR3 bases: TGTGCCAGCAGTGAATTTAAGGACTCTGGAAACACCATATATTTT. Its translation is CASSEFKDSGNTIYF.

This chain connects TRBV5-4 to TRBJ2-5, with TRBD2 identical over 12 bases. V lost 4 bases and J lost 5; bases outside the gene matches: 6. There are 15 residues in the CDR3. Germline-derived CDR1 and CDR2 are SGHNT and YYREEE (reference sequence). CDR3 protein: CASSTTSGRDETQYF. DNA of the CDR3: TGTGCCAGCAGCACGACTAGCGGGAGAGACGAGACCCAGTACTTC.

The chain couples TRBV6-5 to TRBJ2-5, with TRBD2 matching 10 bases. Trimming removed 4 bases from V and 5 bases from J; junction bases left unmatched: 10. CDR1 and CDR2 (germline): MNHEY, SVGAGI. The CDR3 is made up of 16 amino acids. The CDR3 region is CASSLGASGRYETQYF. CDR3 nucleotides: TGTGCCAGCAGTTTAGGGGCTAGCGGGAGATACGAGACCCAGTACTTC.

The chain is built from TRBV5-1 and TRBJ2-3, with 9 bases fitting TRBD1. Germline values: CDR1 SGHRS, CDR2 YFSETQ. V dropped 7 bases and J dropped 1; count of bases not matched to a gene: 1. This CDR3 comprises 13 residues. DNA of the CDR3: TGCGCCAGCCGGACAGGGGGCACAGATACGCAGTATTTT. As protein: CASRTGGTDTQYF.

The chain links TRBV27 to TRBJ2-5; maybe TRBD2 (5 bases). The CDR3 is 15 amino acids. V was clipped by 5 bases and J by 4 bases, with 17 bases between them. Germline lookup yields CDR1 MNHEY and CDR2 SMNVEV (reference sequence). Here the CDR3 reads CASSPKGLNTETQYF. The CDR3 nucleotides read TGTGCCAGCAGTCCAAAAGGACTTAACACAGAGACCCAGTACTTC.

DNA of the CDR3: TGTGCCAGCAGCCTAATATTGGGTAGCGGGAGTGAGCAGTTCTTC. It specifies CASSLILGSGSEQFF. J is TRBJ2-1 and V is TRBV7-9; the match to TRBD2 covers 9 bases. Trimming took 5 bases from V and 9 from J; bases not matched to a gene: 11. The CDR3 covers 15 residues. The germline CDR1 and CDR2 sequences are SEHNR and FQNEAQ (reference sequence).

J is TRBJ1-2 and V is TRBV14; D uncertain. Germline CDR1 reads SGHDN; CDR2 reads FVKESK. The V end lost 0 bases, the J end lost 8 bases, and 7 bases lay between the germline ends. The CDR3 length is 12 residues. The CDR3 loop reads CASSQETLGYTF. The CDR3 nucleotides read TGTGCCAGCAGCCAAGAAACTTTAGGCTACACCTTC.

This clone is a singleton in its sample. The chain uses TRBV5-4 and TRBJ2-1, with a possible D match to TRBD2 (5 bases). This CDR3 contains 13 residues. V was pared by 4 bases and J by 3 bases, with 8 bases between. CDR1 and CDR2 (germline): SGHNT, YYREEE (reference sequence). CDR3 bases: TGTGCCAGCAGCCGGGATGGCTACAATGAGCAGTTCTTC. Translated, it gives CASSRDGYNEQFF.

About this clone: This sample also contains other DNA sequences that code for the same CDR3. The CDR3 nucleotides read TGCGCCAGCAGCTTAACTAATGAAAAACTGTTTTTT. Its protein is CASSLTNEKLFF. The chain carries TRBV5-1 and TRBJ1-4; D not resolved. The V end lost 2 bases, the J end lost 1 base, and 0 bases lay between the germline ends. The CDR3 has 12 residues. Germline values: CDR1 SGHRS, CDR2 YFSETQ.

This clone has more than one count but fewer than ten. This chain links TRBV7-6 with TRBJ1-1; D may be TRBD1 (5 bases). CDR3 size: 15 residues. The germline V and J ends were trimmed by 2 bases and 0 bases, with 10 bases remaining between them. The germline V gene has CDR1 SGHVS and CDR2 FNYEAQ. The CDR3 protein is CASSLPQTVNTEAFF. The CDR3 nucleotides are TGTGCCAGCAGCTTACCTCAGACAGTGAACACTGAAGCTTTCTTT.

The chain couples TRBV11-2 to TRBJ1-5; D is ambiguous. CDR1 and CDR2 from the germline V gene are SGHAT and FQNNGV. Between the trimmed V and J ends, which lost 5 bases and 7 bases, there was a span of 12 bases. CDR3 length: 13 residues. Here the CDR3 reads CASSHPGEQPQHF. CDR3 sequence (DNA): TGTGCCAGCAGCCACCCAGGAGAGCAGCCCCAGCATTTT.

This sequence joins TRBV7-9 and TRBJ2-2; 7 bases align to TRBD1. CDR3 size: 15 residues. In germline, CDR1 is SEHNR, CDR2 FQNEAQ (reference sequence). Trimming cost V 8 bases and J 2 bases; bases outside gene matches: 8. The CDR3 DNA sequence: TGTGCCAGCCCGAGGGGGACAGACAACACCGGGGAGCTGTTTTTT. As protein: CASPRGTDNTGELFF. Drawing the rest from reference TRBV7-9 and TRBJ2-2, the complete variable domain is DTGVSQNPRHKITKRGQNVTFRCDPISEHNRLYWYRQTLGQGPEFLTYFQNEAQLEKSRLLSDRFSAERPKGSFSTLEIQRTEQGDSAMYLCASPRGTDNTGELFFGEGSRLTVL.

This clone was observed a few times. V and J are TRBV30 and TRBJ1-2; TRBD1 agrees at 9 bases. The CDR3 length is 11 residues. V shed 5 bases, J shed 6 bases, and the junction held 1 base outside the gene matches. The germline V gene has CDR1 GTSNPN and CDR2 SVGIG (reference sequence). CDR3 amino acids: CAWGTGNGYTF. CDR3 bases: TGTGCCTGGGGGACAGGGAATGGCTACACCTTC.

The chain joins TRBV5-2 to TRBJ2-7; the D call in the table, TRBD2, was not verified against the DNA. TRBV5-2 is a pseudogene segment. The CDR3 length is 15 residues. The chain's CDR3 is CASSRRSGSHGEQYF. As DNA, the CDR3 is TGCGCCAGCAGCCGCCGGTCTGGGTCCCACGGGGAGCAGTACTTC.

V usage is TRBV18 and J usage is TRBJ2-2; D may match TRBD1 or TRBD2 (5 bases each). Germline loops: CDR1 KGHSH, CDR2 LQKENI. V lost 4 bases and J 5 bases, leaving 8 bases between the germline ends. The CDR3 loop spans 13 amino acids. The chain's CDR3 is CASSQEGTGELFF. CDR3 DNA sequence: TGTGCCAGCTCACAAGAGGGGACCGGGGAGCTGTTTTTT.

On this clone itself: One end of the junction fails to match germline, which may point to a read error. This chain joins TRBV7-9 and TRBJ1-1; a possible D gene is TRBD1 (6 bases). This CDR3 has 13 residues. Germline V lookup: CDR1 SEHNR, CDR2 FQNEAQ (reference sequence). Here the CDR3 reads CASSQQGNPEAFF. The CDR3 DNA reads as TGTGCCAGCAGCCAGCAGGGGAACCCTGAAGCTTTCTTT.

This chain links TRBV6-1 with TRBJ1-1; TRBD1 matches 9 bases. J gave up 3 bases and V 6 bases, and 8 bases lay outside the gene matches. The length of the CDR3 is 15 residues. Germline CDR1 is MNHNS and CDR2 is SASEGT. This CDR3 reads CASSITGGRDTEAFF. The CDR3 coding sequence is TGTGCCAGCAGCATAACAGGGGGCAGGGACACTGAAGCTTTCTTT.

This clone was counted between two and nine times. The chain combines TRBV30 with TRBJ1-5, with 9 bases aligning to TRBD1. The CDR3 has 12 amino acids. Trimming took 5 bases from V and 4 from J; bases not matched to a gene: 0. Germline V lookup: CDR1 GTSNPN, CDR2 SVGIG (reference sequence). CDR3 in DNA: TGTGCCTGGGGGACAGGGAATCAGCCCCAGCATTTT. Its protein product is CAWGTGNQPQHF.

The rearrangement uses TRBV5-1 and TRBJ2-7, with D possibly TRBD1 on 6 matching bases. The ends were cut back, 0 bases at V and 5 bases at J, with 15 bases in the middle. The germline gives CDR1 SGHRS, CDR2 YFSETQ. The CDR3 length is 15 residues. The chain's CDR3 is CASSLEGLQGDEQYF. The CDR3 DNA is TGCGCCAGCAGCTTGGAAGGTTTACAGGGTGACGAGCAGTACTTC.

This clone was observed a few times. This chain joins TRBV7-9 and TRBJ2-1; TRBD2 is a possible D gene (6 bases). The V and J ends lost 4 bases and 4 bases respectively, with 8 bases between them. In germline, CDR1 is SEHNR, CDR2 FQNEAQ (reference sequence). The CDR3 consists of 13 residues. CDR3 sequence: CASSSGLYNEQFF. In DNA form, the CDR3 reads TGTGCCAGCAGCTCGGGACTTTACAATGAGCAGTTCTTC.

The chain employs TRBV30 and TRBJ1-2; 7 nucleotides align to TRBD1. Germline CDR1 is GTSNPN and CDR2 is SVGIG (reference sequence). The CDR3 extends over 14 amino acids. V gave up 0 bases and J gave up 6 bases; unmatched junction bases: 7. The CDR3 reads CAWSVVEGANGYTF. CDR3 nucleotides: TGTGCCTGGAGTGTAGTTGAGGGGGCTAATGGCTACACCTTC.

The V and J genes are TRBV9 and TRBJ2-7, with D unresolved. V lost 0 bases to trimming and J lost 4 bases, with 8 bases between them. This CDR3 has 13 residues. Germline CDR1 and CDR2: SGDLS and YYNGEE. The CDR3 sequence is CASSVGSAYEQYF. The CDR3 DNA follows: TGTGCCAGCAGCGTAGGGTCCGCATACGAGCAGTACTTC.

The chain links TRBV19 to TRBJ2-6; the D is unclear. V was shortened by 7 bases and J by 0 bases, with 13 bases between the two germline ends. CDR3 length equals 16 residues. Per germline, CDR1 LNHDA and CDR2 SQIVND (reference sequence). The CDR3 sequence: CASKIPLSSGANVLTF. The DNA of the CDR3 is TGTGCCAGTAAAATCCCTTTAAGCTCTGGGGCCAACGTCCTGACTTTC.

The rearrangement uses TRBV19 and TRBJ2-2; D gene unclear. The germline V and J ends were trimmed by 3 bases and 5 bases, with 10 bases remaining between them. Germline CDR1 and CDR2: LNHDA and SQIVND (reference sequence). This CDR3 spans 14 amino acids. CDR3 in DNA: TGTGCCAGTAGTATTTCAGCGACTACCGGGGAGCTGTTTTTT. Translated: CASSISATTGELFF.

This clone has at least ten counts. V gene TRBV19 combines with J gene TRBJ1-1; D remains ambiguous. V shed 1 base and J shed 3 bases, with 6 bases lying between them. This CDR3 is built from 13 residues. The germline CDR1 and CDR2 sequences are LNHDA and SQIVND (reference sequence). CDR3 coding DNA: TGTGCCAGTAGTATAGTAACCCACACTGAAGCTTTCTTT. Translating gives CASSIVTHTEAFF.